The clone carrying this T cell receptor (beta chain) was seen at least ten times. TCRdb re-analysed the 5' RACE reads in MiXCR, keeping a single row per CDR3 protein. Of about 55,000 distinct CDR3 sequences in the sample, 15% to 20% were seen once. The CDR3 contains 13 residues. The germline CDR1 and CDR2 sequences are DFQATT and SNEGSKA (reference sequence). Unmatched junction bases numbered 9, after V lost 6 bases and J lost 6 bases. The chain couples TRBV20-1 to TRBJ1-2; 8 positions match TRBD1. The sequencing input was naive CD4+ T cells sorted from blood. As to subset: naive CD4+ T cells, CD4+CD45RA+CD25-. The receptor comes from a female donor with breast cancer. CDR3 bases: TGCAGTGCACTGGACAGGGTGTTGAATGGCTACACCTTC. Protein product: CSALDRVLNGYTF.